This T cell receptor beta chain comes out of a study of blood T cell repertoires in COVID-19 (dated by TCRdb to 2018 to 2020). The study in broad terms: Samples from collaborators originated in the United States, Italy and Spain and spanned both the acute and convalescent phases of COVID-19. The material from the prospective study consisted of cDNA or gDNA derived from T cells, B-cell-depleted T cells, or PBMCs. The dataset comprised deeply sampled blood TCRbeta repertoires from subjects exposed to, actively infected with, or recovered from COVID-19. The repertoires were released in a freely available public database intended as a resource for research on the immune response to SARS-CoV-2. Samples came from the ongoing ImmuneRACE study (first 160 participants) plus 1,254 subjects from 6 global collaborators. The sample metadata nearly always contained a de-identified subject ID, COVID-19 status, age in years and sex. Where available, HLA class I and class II types were obtained from metadata supplied by the sample provider rather than from assay-based typing. What the authors observed across the whole study: The quantity of clinical and demographic metadata differed by source and by participant and was supplied without curation.

The collaborating institutions used their own protocols to collect whole blood in K2EDTA tubes. For TCRbeta analysis, collaborators shipped samples as frozen whole blood, isolated PBMCs, or DNA extracted from either of those sample types. According to the germline V gene (reference sequence), CDR1 reads MNHEY and CDR2 reads SMNVEV. From V the trimming removes 8 bases and from J it removes 6 bases, while the gene matches leave 10 bases of the junction unaccounted for. The CDR3 covers 14 residues, taking in both the cysteine and the phenylalanine. Only the CDR3 DNA is retained, 42 bases long and in frame from the first base. A word on this clone: Its antigen is currently not known. Base-call qualities are not available, and no considerably larger clone is one nucleotide away.

TCRbeta CDR3 regions were amplified from genomic DNA using the immunoSEQ Assay, a bias-controlled multiplex PCR. On the authors' methods: The number of nucleated cells in each sample was estimated from the amplification of reference gene primers within the assay. To quantify the absolute abundance of each unique TCRbeta CDR3 rearrangement, sequence reads were collapsed and filtered. For each sample, productive Simpson clonality was calculated as the square root of Simpson's diversity index across productive rearrangements. TCRdb limited this immuneACCESS table to in-frame rearrangements with V and J called. A share of clones is missing; checked studies link under half to unresolved V genes, and the rest is unexplained. V and J calls and clone size are as listed in that table; D and trimming were resolved from the DNA. For this sample there are roughly 53,000 clones; approximately 90% appear just once. Jointly, the top ten make up around 27% of the sample.

The sequencing sample was made of peripheral blood. This chain joins TRBV27 to TRBJ2-3; TRBD1 aligns with 8 central bases. This receptor was identified in a human donor in a cohort sampled during active COVID-19. The CDR3 region has the sequence CASGVQGGRDTQYF. The sequenced DNA is TGTGCCAGCGGAGTACAGGGGGGACGGGATACGCAGTATTTT.